Below are 27 T cell receptor beta chains sequenced from a single sample in a study of T cells in Graves' hyperthyroidism and ophthalmopathy. Template material for amplifying TCR beta CDR3 regions consisted of RNA transcripts. Initially, a first-round RT-PCR of the TCR CDR3 employed the HTBI primer set. TCRdb itself ran the multiplex PCR reads through MiXCR, one entry per CDR3 protein. The sample has approximately 700,000 distinct CDR3 sequences, about 45% seen once. The sequencing sample was made of peripheral blood or thyroid tissue (not recorded which). The receptors come from an adult man with Graves' disease, either hyperthyroidism or ophthalmopathy (not recorded which).

This chain uses TRBV9 with TRBJ1-5; TRBD1 might be the D (6 bases). CDR3 size: 14 residues. Germline CDR1 SGDLS, CDR2 YYNGEE. Trimming took off 3 bases at V and 7 bases at J, with 14 bases between the two ends. In DNA form, the CDR3 reads TGTGCCAGCAGCGCCGAAGGGGGAGAGCAGCCCCAGCATTTT. The encoded protein is CASSAEGGEQPQHF. The whole variable domain, filled in from reference TRBV9 and TRBJ1-5, reads DSGVTQTPKHLITATGQRVTLRCSPRSGDLSVYWYQQSLDQGLQFLIQYYNGEERAKGNILERFSAQQFPDLHSELNLSSLELGDSALYFCASSAEGGEQPQHFGDGTRLSIL.

The chain combines TRBV7-8 with TRBJ1-1; no clear D gene. CDR3 length: 15 residues. Trimming took 6 bases from V and 0 from J, leaving 14 bases between them. Germline CDR1 and CDR2: SGHVS and FQNEAQ. CDR3 nucleotide sequence: TGTGCCAGCAGTGCTAGAGTCCACCTGAACACTGAAGCTTTCTTT. It is translated as CASSARVHLNTEAFF.

This clonotype was seen repeatedly, ten times or more. V and J are TRBV24-1 and TRBJ2-5; 9 bases map to TRBD1. After removal of 4 bases from V and 5 bases from J, the junction contained 10 bases not matched to a gene. The CDR3 runs 16 residues. The germline gives CDR1 KGHDR, CDR2 SFDVKD. The CDR3: CATSEPPGQGYETQYF. CDR3 DNA: TGTGCCACCAGTGAACCCCCGGGACAGGGTTACGAGACCCAGTACTTC.

The chain uses TRBV6-1 and TRBJ2-2; 10 bases are a match to TRBD2. Germline CDR1 reads MNHNS; CDR2 reads SASEGT. Losses at the gene ends were 8 bases for V and 1 base for J; bases not matched to a gene: 7. The CDR3 length is 16 residues. The CDR3 bases are TGTGCCAGCGGCGCGCTAGCGGGAGAGAACACCGGGGAGCTGTTTTTT. It specifies CASGALAGENTGELFF.

In this sample, this clonotype turned up a few times. The rearrangement links TRBV9 to TRBJ2-5, with 12 positions matching TRBD2. V trimming: 0 bases; J trimming: 5 bases; junction bases outside the gene matches: 2. The CDR3 has 15 amino acids. The germline CDR1 and CDR2 sequences are SGDLS and YYNGEE. CDR3 nucleotide sequence: TGTGCCAGCAGCGTAGACGGGACTAGCGGGGAGACCCAGTACTTC. This encodes CASSVDGTSGETQYF.

This clonotype was seen many times. The chain recombines TRBV29-1 with TRBJ2-7; 7 nucleotides align to TRBD1. The V gene end was trimmed by 7 bases and the J gene end by 5 bases; junction bases not matched to a gene: 11. The CDR3 spans 13 residues. Germline V gene sequence: CDR1 SQVTM, CDR2 ANQGSEA. The CDR3 nucleotides read TGCAGCGCCATGGACAGGTCAGCACACGAGCAGTACTTC. This encodes CSAMDRSAHEQYF.

This clonotype was seen a few times. This chain uses TRBV7-8 with TRBJ1-6; D gene ambiguous. CDR1 is SGHVS, CDR2 FQNEAQ, per germline. There are 15 residues in the CDR3. The V end lost 4 bases, the J end lost 4 bases, and 11 bases lay between the germline ends. The CDR3 loop reads CASSSETGYNSPLHF. The CDR3 DNA follows: TGTGCCAGCAGCTCGGAGACGGGTTATAATTCACCCCTCCACTTT.

The table lists this clonotype with a count of one. This chain connects TRBV14 to TRBJ1-2; 9 bases fit TRBD1. Trimming cost V 4 bases and J 8 bases; bases outside gene matches: 5. Germline values: CDR1 SGHDN, CDR2 FVKESK. This CDR3 has 13 residues. The CDR3 region is CASSPTGGLGYTF. The DNA for the CDR3 is TGTGCCAGCAGCCCAACAGGGGGCTTAGGCTACACCTTC.

The V gene is TRBV7-9, the J gene TRBJ1-3, with D maybe TRBD1 (5 bases). Germline lookup yields CDR1 SEHNR and CDR2 FQNEAQ (reference sequence). V was shortened by 5 bases and J by 0 bases, with 14 bases between the two germline ends. This CDR3 has 16 residues. The CDR3 sequence: CASSLLGDLSGNTIYF. The DNA of the CDR3 is TGTGCCAGCAGCCTCCTCGGGGACCTCTCTGGAAACACCATATATTTT.

The chain uses TRBV9 and TRBJ1-1; D is undetermined. V was pared by 3 bases and J by 3 bases, with 3 bases between. The CDR3 has 11 amino acids. CDR1 is SGDLS and CDR2 is YYNGEE in the germline V gene. The CDR3 sequence: CASSAHTEAFF. The CDR3 DNA reads TGTGCCAGCAGCGCACACACTGAAGCTTTCTTT.

As regards this clonotype: The junction departs from the called germline gene at one end, perhaps through a read error. The chain employs TRBV7-3 and TRBJ2-5; D unclear. The CDR3 has 9 amino acids. Germline CDR1 is SGHTA and CDR2 is FQGTGA. The CDR3 DNA follows: TGTGCCAGCAGCTTAAGGCAGGACTTC. Its protein is CASSLRQDF.

This chain links TRBV5-1 with TRBJ1-6; a weak D match, TRBD1 (6 bases). Deletions cut 0 bases from V and 11 bases from J, with 18 bases between. The germline V gene encodes CDR1 SGHRS and CDR2 YFSETQ. This CDR3 has 16 amino acids. The CDR3, as DNA: TGCGCCAGCAGCTTGGAAGCTGCGGGGGCTCTAACACCCCTCCACTTT. Translated, it gives CASSLEAAGALTPLHF.

V and J are TRBV29-1 and TRBJ1-5; D call uncertain. V lost 4 bases and J lost 2, with 9 bases in between. The CDR3 totals 13 residues. Germline V CDR1 and CDR2: SQVTM, ANQGSEA. This CDR3 reads CSVATDGNQPQHF. CDR3 DNA: TGCAGCGTTGCTACGGACGGCAATCAGCCCCAGCATTTT.

The gene calls are TRBV24-1 and TRBJ1-6; TRBD1 matches at 7 bases. J was trimmed by 13 bases and V by 4 bases; bases with no gene match: 9. The CDR3 consists of 14 residues. Looked up from germline, CDR1 is KGHDR and CDR2 is SFDVKD. CDR3 loop: CATSETGWDQPLHF. The CDR3 region has the DNA TGTGCCACCAGTGAGACAGGGTGGGATCAGCCCCTCCACTTT.

This clonotype has only a few counts. This chain's CDR3 is CASSELTGQYDGYTF. The CDR3 nucleotides read TGTGCCAGCAGTGAACTTACTGGGCAGTACGATGGCTACACCTTC. The chain links TRBV6-5 to TRBJ1-2; no definite D call. The CDR3 length is 15 residues. With 5 bases removed from V and 6 bases from J, the gap between germline ends came to 19 bases. CDR1 and CDR2 (germline): MNHEY, SVGAGI.

The rearrangement links TRBV20-1 to TRBJ2-7; 8 bases map to TRBD1. The V gene end was trimmed by 6 bases and the J gene end by 2 bases; junction bases not matched to a gene: 15. The CDR3 extends over 16 amino acids. CDR1 is DFQATT and CDR2 is SNEGSKA in the germline V gene (reference sequence). CDR3 protein: CSANPPRTGPTYEQYF. As DNA, the CDR3 is TGCAGTGCCAACCCCCCTCGGACAGGGCCAACCTACGAGCAGTACTTC.

The chain couples TRBV12-3 or TRBV12-4 to TRBJ1-2, with TRBD1 as a possible D gene (5 bases). There are 16 residues in the CDR3. V was clipped by 2 bases and J by 3 bases, with 16 bases between them. CDR3 sequence: CASSLLPPGLDYGYTF. CDR3 nucleotide sequence: TGTGCCAGCAGTTTACTTCCCCCAGGGCTTGACTATGGCTACACCTTC.

This clonotype appeared many times. This chain links TRBV2 with TRBJ1-2; D ambiguous. Germline-derived CDR1 and CDR2 are SNHLY and FYNNEI. The CDR3 is made up of 11 amino acids. Trimming removed 10 bases from V and 6 bases from J, with 12 bases in between. CDR3 in amino acids: CAIPRFDGYTF. In DNA form, the CDR3 reads TGTGCCATCCCAAGGTTTGATGGCTACACCTTC.

A remark on this clonotype: One junction end disagrees with the germline gene, perhaps due to a read error. The gene calls are TRBV5-1 and TRBJ1-5; no firm D call. Germline CDR1 reads SGHRS; CDR2 reads YFSETQ. The CDR3 length is 14 residues. As DNA, the CDR3 is TGCGCCACCAGCACCGGACCGAACAATCAGCCCCAGCATTTT. This codes for CATSTGPNNQPQHF.

This clonotype was seen repeatedly, ten times or more. The chain has TRBV9 and TRBJ1-1, with a weak D call TRBD1 (6 bases). V lost 4 bases and J 0 bases, leaving 13 bases between the germline ends. The CDR3 sequence is 15 residues long. In germline, CDR1 is SGDLS, CDR2 YYNGEE. In nucleotides, the CDR3 is TGTGCCAGCAGCCTAGGCAGGGGAATGAACACTGAAGCTTTCTTT. This translates into CASSLGRGMNTEAFF.

The genes are TRBV10-3 and TRBJ1-5; 8 positions agree with TRBD1. The germline V gene has CDR1 ENHRY and CDR2 SYGVKD. J lost 1 base, V lost 3 bases, and 2 bases had no gene match. The CDR3 has 15 residues. The CDR3 is CAISEDRGSNQPQHF. In DNA form, the CDR3 reads TGTGCCATCAGTGAAGACAGGGGAAGCAATCAGCCCCAGCATTTT.

V is TRBV2 and J is TRBJ1-4, with D possibly matching TRBD1 (5 bases). The V and J ends lost 1 base and 10 bases respectively, with 13 bases between them. CDR1 and CDR2 from the germline V gene are SNHLY and FYNNEI. CDR3 size: 14 residues. In DNA, the CDR3 is TGTGCCAGCAGTGAAGATGGGGGTTTTGGAAAACTGTTTTTT. As protein: CASSEDGGFGKLFF.

The chain has TRBV25-1 and TRBJ1-1; no clear D gene. Per germline, CDR1 MGHDK and CDR2 SYGVNS. The CDR3 length is 14 residues. The CDR3 sequence is CARVQLGMNTEAFF. The CDR3, as DNA: TGTGCTAGGGTGCAGTTGGGCATGAACACTGAAGCTTTCTTT.

This clonotype occurred many times. V usage is TRBV12-3 or TRBV12-4 and J usage is TRBJ1-5, with unresolved D. V was pared by 5 bases and J by 3 bases, with 14 bases between. CDR3 size: 15 residues. The CDR3 sequence: CASSPRTGFNQPQHF. DNA for the CDR3: TGTGCCAGCAGTCCGCGGACGGGATTCAATCAGCCCCAGCATTTT.

At least ten counts were recorded for this clonotype. The rearrangement joins TRBV7-2 to TRBJ2-7; D gene ambiguous. This CDR3 region has 13 residues. Germline CDR1 SGHTA, CDR2 FQGNSA. Trimming left V 5 bases short and J 2 bases short, with 10 bases between. The CDR3 reads CASSPPATYEQYF. The CDR3 DNA reads TGTGCCAGCAGCCCCCCGGCCACCTACGAGCAGTACTTC.

The rearrangement uses TRBV24-1 and TRBJ1-2, with TRBD1 matching over 8 bases. The CDR3 runs to 12 residues. V was pared by 4 bases and J by 8 bases, with 2 bases of the junction left unmatched. CDR1 KGHDR and CDR2 SFDVKD come from the germline V gene. CDR3 bases: TGTGCCACCAGTGAGACAGGGGTAGGCTACACCTTC. Translation gives CATSETGVGYTF.

The chain is built from TRBV7-9 and TRBJ1-4; no reliable D call. The germline gives CDR1 SEHNR, CDR2 FQNEAQ (reference sequence). Trimming cost V 6 bases and J 8 bases, with 10 bases left between them. CDR3 length equals 12 residues. This CDR3 reads CASSFFREKLFF. DNA of the CDR3: TGTGCCAGCAGTTTCTTCCGCGAAAAACTGTTTTTT.